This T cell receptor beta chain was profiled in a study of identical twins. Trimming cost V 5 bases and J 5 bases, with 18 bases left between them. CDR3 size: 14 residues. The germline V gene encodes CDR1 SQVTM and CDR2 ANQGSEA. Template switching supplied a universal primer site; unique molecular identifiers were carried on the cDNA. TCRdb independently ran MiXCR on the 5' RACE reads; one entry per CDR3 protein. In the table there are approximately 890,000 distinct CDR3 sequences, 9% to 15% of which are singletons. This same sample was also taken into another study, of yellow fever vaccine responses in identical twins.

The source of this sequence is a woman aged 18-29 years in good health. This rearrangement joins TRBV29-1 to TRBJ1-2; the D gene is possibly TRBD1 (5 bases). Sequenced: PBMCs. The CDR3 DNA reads TGCAGCGTTACCCCGACAGAGAGACTATATGGCTACACCTTC. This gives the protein CSVTPTERLYGYTF.